This TCR beta chain emerged from a study of shared clonotypes between healthy human individuals. This clone was seen a handful of times. A deep-level run was used for the assay. Sequencing used immunoSEQ multiplex PCR; TCRdb keeps in-frame clones, though not all of them. The table has around 700,000 clones, over 65% seen once. This TCR was sampled from a woman in her twenties or thirties in good health. Sequencing was performed on memory CD4+ T cells sorted from blood. Subset here: CD45RA-negative fraction.

The CDR3 sequence: CTSSQQIRASSYEQYF. The CDR3 nucleotides read TGCACCAGCAGCCAGCAAATCAGGGCTAGCTCCTACGAGCAGTACTTC. This chain connects TRBV1 to TRBJ2-7; the table's D call of TRBD1 was not tested on the DNA. TRBV1 is termed a pseudogene. The CDR3 spans 16 residues.